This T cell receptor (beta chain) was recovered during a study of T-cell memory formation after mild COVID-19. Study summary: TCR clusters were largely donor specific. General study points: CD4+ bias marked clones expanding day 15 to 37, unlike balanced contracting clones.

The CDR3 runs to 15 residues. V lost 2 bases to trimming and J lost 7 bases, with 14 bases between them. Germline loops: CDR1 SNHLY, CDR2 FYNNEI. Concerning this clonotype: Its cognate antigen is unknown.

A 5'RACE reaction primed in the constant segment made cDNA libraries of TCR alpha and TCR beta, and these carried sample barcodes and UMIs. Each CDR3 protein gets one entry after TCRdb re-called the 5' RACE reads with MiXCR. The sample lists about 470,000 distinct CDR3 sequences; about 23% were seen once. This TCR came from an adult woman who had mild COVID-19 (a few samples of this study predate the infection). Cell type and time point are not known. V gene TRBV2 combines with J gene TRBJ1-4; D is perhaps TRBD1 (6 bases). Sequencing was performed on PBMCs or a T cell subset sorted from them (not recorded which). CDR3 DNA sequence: TGTGCCAGCAGTGAAACGGGGGCCTGGGTTGAAAAACTGTTTTTT. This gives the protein CASSETGAWVEKLFF.